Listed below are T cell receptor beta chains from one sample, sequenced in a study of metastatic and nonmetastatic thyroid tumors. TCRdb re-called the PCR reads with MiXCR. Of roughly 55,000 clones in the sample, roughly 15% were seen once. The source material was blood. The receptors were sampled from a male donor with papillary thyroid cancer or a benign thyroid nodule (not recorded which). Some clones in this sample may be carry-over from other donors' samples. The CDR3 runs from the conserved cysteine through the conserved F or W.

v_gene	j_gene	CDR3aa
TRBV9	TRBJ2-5	CASSGRAGAGGETQYF
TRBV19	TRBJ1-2	CASSIPRQKYGYTF
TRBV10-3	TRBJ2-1	CAISEPSGYNEQFF
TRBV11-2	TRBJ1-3	CASSRRGGTRGNTIYF
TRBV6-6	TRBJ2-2	CASSPRFGFPNAHTGELFF
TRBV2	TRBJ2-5	CASSEMTGGETQYF
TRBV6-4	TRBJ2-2	CASSDAPGNTGELFF
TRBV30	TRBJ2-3	CAWEVGYTQYF
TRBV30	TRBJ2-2	CAWTRAARGNTGELFF
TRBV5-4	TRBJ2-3	CASSAVDTQYF